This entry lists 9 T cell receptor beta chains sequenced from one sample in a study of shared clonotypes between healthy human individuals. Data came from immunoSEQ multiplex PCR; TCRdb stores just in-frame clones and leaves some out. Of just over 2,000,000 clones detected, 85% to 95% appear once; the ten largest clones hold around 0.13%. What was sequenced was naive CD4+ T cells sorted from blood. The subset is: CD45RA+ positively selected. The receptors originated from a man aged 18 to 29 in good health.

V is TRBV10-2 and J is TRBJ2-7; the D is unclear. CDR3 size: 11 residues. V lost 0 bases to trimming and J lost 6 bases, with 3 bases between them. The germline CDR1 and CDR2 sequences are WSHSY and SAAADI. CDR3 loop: CASSESLEQYF. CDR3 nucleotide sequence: TGCGCCAGCAGTGAGTCTCTCGAGCAGTACTTC.

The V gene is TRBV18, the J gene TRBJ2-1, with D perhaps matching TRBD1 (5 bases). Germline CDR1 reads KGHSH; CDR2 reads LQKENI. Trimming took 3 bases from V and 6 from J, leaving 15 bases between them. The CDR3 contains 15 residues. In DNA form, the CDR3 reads TGTGCCAGCTCACCGGAAGGCAGGGTGATCAATGAGCAGTTCTTC. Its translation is CASSPEGRVINEQFF.

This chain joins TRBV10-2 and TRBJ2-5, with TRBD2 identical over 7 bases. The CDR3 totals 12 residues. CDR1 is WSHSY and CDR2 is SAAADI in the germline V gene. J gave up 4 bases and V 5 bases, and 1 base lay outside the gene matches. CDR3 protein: CASSPGGETQYF. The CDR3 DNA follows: TGCGCCAGCAGTCCGGGAGGAGAGACCCAGTACTTC.

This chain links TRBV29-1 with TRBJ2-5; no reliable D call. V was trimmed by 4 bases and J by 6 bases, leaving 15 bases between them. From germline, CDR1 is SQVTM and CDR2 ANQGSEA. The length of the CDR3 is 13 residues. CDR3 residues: CSVGGVDGKTQYF. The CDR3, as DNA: TGCAGCGTTGGTGGAGTAGATGGGAAGACCCAGTACTTC.

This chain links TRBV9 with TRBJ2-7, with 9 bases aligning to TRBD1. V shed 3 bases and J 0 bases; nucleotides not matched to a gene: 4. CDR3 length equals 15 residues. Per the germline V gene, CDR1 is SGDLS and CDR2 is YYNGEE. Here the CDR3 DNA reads TGTGCCAGCAGCGGGGGGACAGGGCCCTCCTACGAGCAGTACTTC. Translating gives CASSGGTGPSYEQYF.

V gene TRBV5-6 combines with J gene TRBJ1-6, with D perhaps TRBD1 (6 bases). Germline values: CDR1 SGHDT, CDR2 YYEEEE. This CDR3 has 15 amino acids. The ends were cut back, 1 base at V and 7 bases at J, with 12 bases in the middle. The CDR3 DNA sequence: TGTGCCAGCAGCTTGAATACAGGGAAGAATTCACCCCTCCACTTT. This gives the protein CASSLNTGKNSPLHF.

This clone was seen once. CDR3: CASSLGWTSGGAMFF. The CDR3, as DNA: TGTGCCAGCAGCTTAGGATGGACTAGCGGGGGGGCGATGTTCTTC. The J gene is TRBJ2-1, the V gene TRBV11-2; 15 bases agree with TRBD2. The germline CDR1 and CDR2 sequences are SGHAT and FQNNGV. The length of the CDR3 is 15 residues. The J segment lost 15 bases and the V segment lost 1 base, leaving 7 bases of the junction unmatched.

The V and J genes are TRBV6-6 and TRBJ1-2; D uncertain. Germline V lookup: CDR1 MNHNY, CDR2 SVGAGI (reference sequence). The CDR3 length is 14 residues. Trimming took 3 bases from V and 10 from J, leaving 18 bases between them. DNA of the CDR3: TGTGCCAGCAGTTATCAGGACCGGGTATCACACTACACCTTC. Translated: CASSYQDRVSHYTF.

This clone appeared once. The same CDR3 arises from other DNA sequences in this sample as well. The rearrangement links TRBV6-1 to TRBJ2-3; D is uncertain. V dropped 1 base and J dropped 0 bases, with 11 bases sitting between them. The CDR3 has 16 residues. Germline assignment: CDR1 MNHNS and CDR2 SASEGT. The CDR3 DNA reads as TGTGCCAGCAGTGAAGTATTGACGGTTAGCACAGATACGCAGTATTTT. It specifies CASSEVLTVSTDTQYF.